This entry lists 2 T cell receptor beta chains sequenced from one sample in a study of cytomegalovirus exposure and HLA in healthy donors. The PCR used 60 Vbeta and 13 Jbeta primers. Some clones are missing from TCRdb's copy, which holds only in-frame ones; the method was immunoSEQ multiplex PCR. In the table there are over 200,000 clones, approximately 84% of which are singletons. The material sequenced was PBMCs. The receptor source for this set is a woman aged 40 to 50 in good health and CMV-seronegative.

V and J are TRBV27 and TRBJ2-5; 7 bases agree with TRBD2. CDR1 is MNHEY and CDR2 is SMNVEV in the germline V gene (reference sequence). Trimming at V came to 3 bases and at J to 2 bases, leaving 9 bases not matched to a gene. This CDR3 is built from 16 residues. CDR3 amino acids: CASSFKVSGGQETQYF. In DNA form, the CDR3 reads TGTGCCAGCAGTTTCAAGGTTTCGGGGGGACAAGAGACCCAGTACTTC.

The chain links TRBV7-2 to TRBJ2-7; D is perhaps TRBD2 (5 bases). V shed 1 base and J shed 5 bases, with 12 bases lying between them. In germline, CDR1 is SGHTA, CDR2 FQGNSA. This CDR3 comprises 14 residues. CDR3 DNA sequence: TGTGCCAGCAGCTTAGGCGGGCTTGCAGACGAGCAGTACTTC. Translated, it gives CASSLGGLADEQYF.